A selection of T cell receptor beta chains follows, all from one sample in a study of CD8 T cells in ankylosing spondylitis. TCRdb recomputed calls from the 5' RACE reads with MiXCR, one row per CDR3 protein. The table lists about 160,000 distinct CDR3 sequences, 9.8% of them singletons. Sequenced material: blood, either unsorted or a sorted T cell fraction (not recorded which). The origin of the receptors is a female donor with ankylosing spondylitis or in good health (not recorded which). CDR3s include the opening cysteine and the closing phenylalanine or tryptophan. A D gene is named only where the DNA matches it firmly. Expanded clones get a size class; other rows say once, few or many, or leave the size out.

clone_size d_call j_call v_call cdr3_nt cdr3_aa
many TRBD1 TRBJ1-3 TRBV25-1 TGTGCCAGCCGACAGGGAAGCGCTGGAAACACCATATATTTT CASRQGSAGNTIYF
few TRBD1 TRBJ2-5 TRBV6-1 TGTGCCAGCGGCAGGGGGCTTCTGGAAACCCAGTACTTC CASGRGLLETQYF
few TRBD1 TRBJ1-1 TRBV11-1 TGTGCCAGCAGGGTGACCGGGACAGGGGATGAAGCTTTCTTT CASRVTGTGDEAFF
many TRBD1 TRBJ1-2 TRBV7-9 TGTGCCAGCAGCCGAGGGGGCGGCTACACCTTC CASSRGGGYTF
many . TRBJ2-7 TRBV3-1 TGTGCCAGCAGCCAAGCAGGGACACTCATCGAGCAGTACTTC CASSQAGTLIEQYF
. . TRBJ2-1 TRBV27 TGTGCCAGCAGTTTAAACAGCCCTAACAATGAGCAGTTCTTC CASSLNSPNNEQFF
. . TRBJ1-2 TRBV25-1 TGTGCCAGCAGCCGGGGCCATGGCTACACCTTC CASSRGHGYTF
few TRBD1 TRBJ1-1 TRBV4-1 TGCGCCAGCAGCCTCCAACAGGGGGCTCGCACTGAAGCTTTCTTT CASSLQQGARTEAFF
. . TRBJ2-2 TRBV5-1 TGCGCCAGCAGCTTGGTAGAGGTCACCGGGGAGCTGTTTTTT CASSLVEVTGELFF
few . TRBJ1-2 TRBV6-1 TGTGCCAGCAAAACCGGGCCTAGTTCTCACTATGGCTACACCTTC CASKTGPSSHYGYTF
few . TRBJ1-1 TRBV9 TGTGCCAGCAGCGTAGGTCCCCTGAGGGGTCGGGACACTGAAGCTTTCTTT CASSVGPLRGRDTEAFF
few . TRBJ2-7 TRBV6-2/TRBV6-3 TGTGCCAGCAGTGGGGGCTCCTCGGGCTCCTACGAGCAGTACTTC CASSGGSSGSYEQYF
few . TRBJ1-1 TRBV5-1 TGCGCCAGCAGCTTGGGGCAGGCTGACACTGAAGCTTTCTTT CASSLGQADTEAFF
few . TRBJ2-4 TRBV4-1 TGCGCCAGCAGCCAAGATACGGGCGGTTACATTCAGTACTTC CASSQDTGGYIQYF
few TRBD2 TRBJ2-3 TRBV6-5 TGTGCCAGCAGTTTCTCAGCGGGGGGAGATACGCAGTATTTT CASSFSAGGDTQYF
few . TRBJ2-4 TRBV28 TGTGCCAGCGGGAGCCCCATAGCCAAAAACATTCAGTACTTC CASGSPIAKNIQYF
many . TRBJ2-5 TRBV4-2 TGTGCCAGCAGCCAAGACTCCGCAGAGACCCAGTACTTC CASSQDSAETQYF
few . TRBJ2-7 TRBV12-3/TRBV12-4 TGTGCCAGCAGTGTCCTCTCCTACGAGCAGTACTTC CASSVLSYEQYF
. TRBD1 TRBJ2-1 TRBV27 TGTGCCAGCAGCTGGGGACAGGGTGTCAATGAGCAGTTCTTC CASSWGQGVNEQFF
. . TRBJ2-1 TRBV21-1 TGTGCCAGCAGCGGTTATCGCGGAGCGGGAGTAAATCCTGAGTTCTTC CASSGYRGAGVNPEFF
many . TRBJ2-1 TRBV6-2/TRBV6-3 TGTGCCAGCAGTTACGTCGGGACGAGGAATGAGCAGTTCTTC CASSYVGTRNEQFF
few . TRBJ2-7 TRBV10-2 TGCGCCAGCAGTGATTCCGAGCAGTACTTC CASSDSEQYF
. TRBD2 TRBJ2-1 TRBV12-3/TRBV12-4 TGTGCCAGCTGGGACCCGGGACTAGCGGGAGGGCCAAGCAATGAGCAGTTCTTC CASWDPGLAGGPSNEQFF
few . TRBJ1-6 TRBV4-3 TGCGCCAGCAGCCAAGAAGTTCAGGCGATCAATAATTCACCCCTCCACTTT CASSQEVQAINNSPLHF